This T cell receptor (beta chain) was captured by sequencing in a study of T cell repertoires in cytomegalovirus infection (dated by TCRdb to the late 2010s). Describing the broader study: Alongside well-studied HLA-B-restricted epitopes, the peptide stimulations were aimed at recently identified HLA-C-restricted CMV epitopes, whose presentation resists viral immunomodulation. Donor HLA type was relevant to the analysis, because carriage of CMV infection together with the matching HLA type was indicated by public TCR beta signatures. The paper as a whole reports these results and caveats: The ex vivo response was dominated by HLA-C-restricted CMV-specific TCR beta clonotypes, which also provided the single most frequent clonotype in two of eight donors. In both this cohort and an independent roughly 350-donor cohort, the cumulative frequency of public TCR beta family members distinguished carriers of CMV infection plus the relevant HLA type.

TCRdb shows the sequencer as Illumina HiSeq 1500. TCRdb cleaned the public reads at Q25 with fastp, built clones with MiXCR and kept in-frame beta chains. Each CDR3 protein gets just one entry, which takes the most common genes and DNA from the rows behind it. The sample profile shows more than 110,000 distinct CDR3 sequences; roughly a third of them were found once. The ten largest make up about 50% of the sample. CDR1 SEHNR and CDR2 FQNEAQ are derived from the germline V gene (reference sequence). Trimmed from V: 5 bases; trimmed from J: 4 bases; junction bases lacking a gene match: 13. There are 16 amino acids in the CDR3, from cysteine to phenylalanine inclusive. The DNA shown is the 48-base CDR3, in frame from base 1. This clonotype was observed at least ten times. What antigen it recognizes has not been identified. No qualities accompany the bases; no much larger clone lies one base away. The sample's treatment or condition label, in plain terms: in vitro stimulation with specific CMV peptide epitopes to enrich CMV-specific T cells.

Rearrangement joined TRBV7-9 to TRBJ2-7; TRBD1 lines up with 8 middle nucleotides. This TCR was sampled from a human donor in good health (CMV status not recorded). Some clones in this sample may be carry-over from other donors' samples. The sequencing here drew on CD8+ T cells from cultured PBMCs, taken from culture after CMV antigen stimulation. The DNA sequence is given as TGTGCCAGCAGCGATTTAGGGACAGGTGTCGGGTACGAGCAGTACTTC. This is translated as CASSDLGTGVGYEQYF. The CDR3, completed at both ends by the reference TRBV7-9 and TRBJ2-7 genes, gives the full variable domain DTGVSQNPRHKITKRGQNVTFRCDPISEHNRLYWYRQTLGQGPEFLTYFQNEAQLEKSRLLSDRFSAERPKGSFSTLEIQRTEQGDSAMYLCASSDLGTGVGYEQYFGPGTRLTVT.